The 26 T cell receptor beta chains below were found in one sample sequenced in a study of cytomegalovirus exposure and HLA in healthy donors. With 60 Vbeta and 13 Jbeta primers, the PCR was carried out. Only in-frame clones appear in the TCRdb table, and some are missing; sequencing was by immunoSEQ multiplex PCR. The sample has roughly 190,000 clones; over 60% are singletons. Sequencing was performed on PBMCs. Receptors originate from a woman between 50 and 59 years old in good health and CMV-seronegative.

This clone has only one observation. The chain links TRBV5-6 to TRBJ2-2; tentatively, D is TRBD1 (6 bases). Germline V gene sequence: CDR1 SGHDT, CDR2 YYEEEE. Trimming cost V 6 bases and J 9 bases, with 21 bases left between them. The CDR3 covers 15 residues. This CDR3 reads CASTLGAGWDRELFF. The CDR3 DNA sequence: TGTGCCAGCACTCTGGGGGCAGGTTGGGACCGGGAGCTGTTTTTT.

This clone has just a few counts. The chain joins TRBV30 to TRBJ2-6; D perhaps matches TRBD1 (6 bases). The CDR3 consists of 16 residues. The V gene lost 6 bases and the J gene lost 0 bases, with 15 bases spanning the gap. The germline V gene encodes CDR1 GTSNPN and CDR2 SVGIG (reference sequence). The CDR3 DNA reads as TGTGCCTGCGAGACAGGCAGCATCTCTGGGGCCAACGTCCTGACTTTC. Its protein product is CACETGSISGANVLTF.

The chain carries TRBV5-5 and TRBJ1-1; no clear D gene. CDR3 size: 16 residues. CDR1 is SGHKS, CDR2 YYEKEE, per germline (reference sequence). The V gene lost 4 bases and the J gene lost 7 bases, with 23 bases spanning the gap. The CDR3 DNA reads as TGTGCCAGCAGCCCTCAACTGGACTTCTGGAGGGTTGAAGCTTTCTTT. This codes for CASSPQLDFWRVEAFF.

V is TRBV7-9 and J is TRBJ2-7, with 8 positions matching TRBD1. Germline V CDR1 and CDR2: SEHNR, FQNEAQ (reference sequence). Unmatched junction bases numbered 5, after V lost 3 bases and J lost 1 base. This CDR3 comprises 15 residues. CDR3 sequence: CASSFTGGRSYEQYF. The DNA for the CDR3 is TGTGCCAGCAGCTTTACAGGGGGTAGGTCCTACGAGCAGTACTTC.

This clone was detected only a few times. The V gene is TRBV5-1, the J gene TRBJ1-1; D is unclear. The CDR3 is 16 amino acids. The germline CDR1 and CDR2 sequences are SGHRS and YFSETQ. The ends were cut back, 0 bases at V and 0 bases at J, with 12 bases in the middle. In DNA form, the CDR3 reads TGCGCCAGCAGCTTGGGTTCTAACAGATTGAACACTGAAGCTTTCTTT. This translates into CASSLGSNRLNTEAFF.

This clone is a singleton in its sample. CDR3 DNA sequence: TGTGCCAGCAGTGAATGGGGACTTTGGTACTTC. Its protein is CASSEWGLWYF. This sequence joins TRBV25-1 and TRBJ2-7; tentatively, D is TRBD2 (6 bases). Germline CDR1 is MGHDK and CDR2 is SYGVNS. This CDR3 is built from 11 residues. V lost 1 base to trimming and J lost 12 bases, with 10 bases between them.

The gene calls are TRBV7-2 and TRBJ2-4, with TRBD1 as a possible D gene (5 bases). Germline CDR1 SGHTA, CDR2 FQGNSA. Trimming cost V 1 base and J 7 bases, with 17 bases left between them. This CDR3 is 16 amino acids long. CDR3 sequence: CASSLGGTGTGNIQYF. The CDR3 bases are TGTGCCAGCAGCTTAGGGGGTACTGGCACAGGCAACATTCAGTACTTC.

The chain combines TRBV7-2 with TRBJ1-1; D unresolved. The V end was cut by 2 bases, the J end by 5 bases, with 6 bases between. The germline V gene encodes CDR1 SGHTA and CDR2 FQGNSA. This CDR3 region has 12 residues. The CDR3 is CASSLTRTEAFF. The CDR3 bases are TGTGCCAGCAGCTTAACGCGGACTGAAGCTTTCTTT. Looking up the rest from reference TRBV7-2 and TRBJ1-1 gives the full variable domain: GAGVSQSPSNKVTEKGKDVELRCDPISGHTALYWYRQSLGQGLEFLIYFQGNSAPDKSGLPSDRFSAERTGGSVSTLTIQRTQQEDSAVYLCASSLTRTEAFFGQGTRLTVV.

This clone has more than one count but fewer than ten. The chain uses TRBV2 and TRBJ1-1; 7 bases are a match to TRBD1. The CDR3 spans 14 residues. Trimming removed 4 bases from V and 4 bases from J; junction bases left unmatched: 6. Germline V gene data show CDR1 as SNHLY and CDR2 as FYNNEI. Written as DNA, the CDR3 is TGTGCCAGCAGTGGGGACAGTGTGCGCACTGAAGCTTTCTTT. Amino acids: CASSGDSVRTEAFF.

V is TRBV19 and J is TRBJ2-2; D not certain. This CDR3 region has 15 residues. Trimming removed 1 base at V and 1 base at J, with 7 bases between. CDR1 is LNHDA and CDR2 is SQIVND in the germline V gene (reference sequence). CDR3 coding DNA: TGTGCCAGTAGTATAGTTTACGGGAACACCGGGGAGCTGTTTTTT. Protein sequence: CASSIVYGNTGELFF.

The chain carries TRBV7-8 and TRBJ2-7; 7 nucleotides match TRBD1. The V gene end was trimmed by 2 bases and the J gene end by 2 bases; junction bases not matched to a gene: 3. The CDR3 totals 14 residues. Germline loops: CDR1 SGHVS, CDR2 FQNEAQ. CDR3 bases: TGTGCCAGCAGCTTATCCGACAGGGCCTACGAGCAGTACTTC. Translating it yields CASSLSDRAYEQYF.

This clone appeared a few times. The genes are TRBV7-2 and TRBJ2-2; 7 nucleotides match TRBD1. The CDR3 is made up of 17 amino acids. Germline CDR1 and CDR2: SGHTA and FQGNSA. Unmatched junction bases numbered 13, after V lost 1 base and J lost 8 bases. The CDR3 nucleotides are TGTGCCAGCAGCTTAGAACCTAACAGGGGCAGTGCGGGGGAGCTGTTTTTT. It yields the protein CASSLEPNRGSAGELFF. Combining the CDR3 with reference TRBV7-2 and TRBJ2-2 gives the whole variable domain GAGVSQSPSNKVTEKGKDVELRCDPISGHTALYWYRQSLGQGLEFLIYFQGNSAPDKSGLPSDRFSAERTGGSVSTLTIQRTQQEDSAVYLCASSLEPNRGSAGELFFGEGSRLTVL.

The V call is TRBV4-3, the J call TRBJ1-6, with 12 bases fitting TRBD1. The CDR3 sequence is 16 residues long. The junction had 7 bases not matched to a gene; V was cut back by 4 bases and J by 9 bases. Germline V gene lookup returns CDR1 LGHNA and CDR2 YSLEER. As DNA, the CDR3 is TGCGCCAGCAGCCGAGGTCCGGGACAGGGGGCTTCACCCCTCCACTTT. As protein: CASSRGPGQGASPLHF.

This CDR3 is CASSRTGISNQPQHF. The CDR3 DNA reads TGTGCCAGCAGCCGGACAGGGATTAGCAATCAGCCCCAGCATTTT. The chain employs TRBV6-5 and TRBJ1-5; 8 bases agree with TRBD1. The CDR3 spans 15 residues. The germline CDR1 and CDR2 sequences are MNHEY and SVGAGI. The junction had 4 bases not matched to a gene; V was cut back by 6 bases and J by 0 bases.

This chain connects TRBV19 to TRBJ1-6, with a weak D call TRBD1 (6 bases). This CDR3 is 14 amino acids long. CDR1 LNHDA and CDR2 SQIVND come from the germline V gene (reference sequence). Trimming pared 8 bases from V and 3 bases from J, leaving 11 bases between. Here the CDR3 DNA reads TGTGCCAGTGCTGGGGACATCTATAATTCACCCCTCCACTTT. Translation: CASAGDIYNSPLHF.

The genes are TRBV5-8 and TRBJ1-1; TRBD1 is a possible D gene (6 bases). The CDR3 is made up of 16 amino acids. Germline V gives CDR1 SGHTS, CDR2 YDEGEE. The V end lost 0 bases, the J end lost 5 bases, and 17 bases lay between the germline ends. DNA of the CDR3: TGTGCCAGCAGCTTGGCCGTGGCGGGGAGGGGGACTGAAGCTTTCTTT. It yields the protein CASSLAVAGRGTEAFF.

This sequence joins TRBV28 and TRBJ1-5; the D gene is possibly TRBD1 (5 bases). There are 16 residues in the CDR3. The germline V and J ends were trimmed by 1 base and 2 bases, with 12 bases remaining between them. Germline V gives CDR1 MDHEN, CDR2 SYDVKM. The CDR3 loop reads CASSLLSGEGNQPQHF. CDR3 nucleotides: TGTGCCAGCAGTTTATTATCGGGGGAAGGCAATCAGCCCCAGCATTTT.

The chain couples TRBV4-2 to TRBJ2-2; 10 bases are a match to TRBD2. Germline lookup yields CDR1 LGHNA and CDR2 YNFKEQ. The J segment lost 5 bases and the V segment lost 3 bases, leaving 15 bases of the junction unmatched. The CDR3 totals 19 residues. The CDR3 DNA reads TGTGCCAGCAGCCACCCCTTGTCGGCAGCGGGGGGGCATACCGGGGAGCTGTTTTTT. Its translation: CASSHPLSAAGGHTGELFF.

The chain recombines TRBV15 with TRBJ1-6; D remains ambiguous. The CDR3 has 14 residues. Germline CDR1 and CDR2: LNHNV and YYDKDF (reference sequence). V was pared by 0 bases and J by 7 bases, with 7 bases between. This CDR3 is CATSRDWQNSPLHF. In nucleotides, the CDR3 is TGTGCCACCAGCAGAGATTGGCAGAATTCACCCCTCCACTTT.

This clone came up a few times. The CDR3 spells CSASSAEAFF. CDR3 coding DNA: TGCAGTGCTAGTTCAGCTGAAGCTTTCTTT. This chain joins TRBV20-1 and TRBJ1-1, with D unclear. V was clipped by 3 bases and J by 6 bases, with 5 bases between them. The CDR3 totals 10 residues. Germline-derived CDR1 and CDR2 are DFQATT and SNEGSKA (reference sequence).

This chain uses TRBV28 with TRBJ1-2, with TRBD1 identical over 11 bases. The CDR3 has 13 residues. Germline V gives CDR1 MDHEN, CDR2 SYDVKM. The junction had 9 bases not matched to a gene; V was cut back by 10 bases and J by 8 bases. The CDR3 coding sequence is TGTGCCATCCCGGGACAGGGGGTTGGGGGCTACACCTTC. It encodes CAIPGQGVGGYTF.

For this clone: The same CDR3 arises from other DNA sequences in this sample as well. The rearrangement joins TRBV2 to TRBJ2-1; 7 positions match TRBD1. Germline loops: CDR1 SNHLY, CDR2 FYNNEI. CDR3 size: 15 residues. Trimming took 4 bases from V and 2 from J; bases not matched to a gene: 5. CDR3 protein: CASSVQGFTYNEQFF. CDR3 DNA sequence: TGTGCCAGCAGTGTACAGGGGTTCACCTACAATGAGCAGTTCTTC.

On this clone: An end of the junction does not agree with germline; a read error may underlie this. The chain links TRBV10-2 to TRBJ1-5; 10 nucleotides agree with TRBD1. Germline CDR1 reads WSHSY; CDR2 reads SAAADI. The CDR3 totals 15 residues. The CDR3 DNA reads TGCGCCACCTGGTTCGGACAGGGGGTTGGTCAGCCCCGGCATTTT. It translates to CATWFGQGVGQPRHF.

This chain links TRBV27 with TRBJ2-5, with 7 bases matching TRBD2. The CDR3 length is 14 residues. V shed 8 bases and J 3 bases; nucleotides not matched to a gene: 9. The germline CDR1 and CDR2 sequences are MNHEY and SMNVEV (reference sequence). As DNA, the CDR3 is TGTGCCAGCTCTCGCTCCGGGACTAAAGAGACCCAGTACTTC. It translates to CASSRSGTKETQYF.

The rearrangement uses TRBV2 and TRBJ1-4; D possibly corresponds to TRBD1 (6 bases). This CDR3 comprises 13 residues. Germline V gives CDR1 SNHLY, CDR2 FYNNEI. Trimming took 9 bases from V and 8 from J, leaving 16 bases between them. CDR3: CASTGGSLEKLFF. The CDR3 bases are TGTGCCAGTACTGGGGGCAGTTTGGAAAAACTGTTTTTT.

V usage is TRBV9 and J usage is TRBJ2-1; D is ambiguous. The CDR3 is 16 residues long. CDR1 is SGDLS, CDR2 YYNGEE, per germline. With 7 bases removed from V and 0 bases from J, the gap between germline ends came to 17 bases. CDR3 nucleotides: TGTGCCAGCTCGCCGATCTACCCAAGCTCCTACAATGAGCAGTTCTTC. Translated: CASSPIYPSSYNEQFF.